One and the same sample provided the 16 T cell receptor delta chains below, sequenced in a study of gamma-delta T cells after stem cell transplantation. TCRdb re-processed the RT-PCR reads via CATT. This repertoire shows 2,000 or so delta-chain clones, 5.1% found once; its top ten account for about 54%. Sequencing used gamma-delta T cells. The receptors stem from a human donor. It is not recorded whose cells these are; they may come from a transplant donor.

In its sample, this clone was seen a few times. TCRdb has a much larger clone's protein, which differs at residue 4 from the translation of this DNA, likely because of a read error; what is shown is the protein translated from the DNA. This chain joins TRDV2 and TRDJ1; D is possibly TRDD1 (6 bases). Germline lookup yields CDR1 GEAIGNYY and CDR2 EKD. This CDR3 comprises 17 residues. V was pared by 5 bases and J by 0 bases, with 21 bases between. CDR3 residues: CACVTAGLNRYTDKLIF. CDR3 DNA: TGTGCCTGTGTCACGGCAGGACTAAATAGGTACACCGATAAACTCATCTTT.

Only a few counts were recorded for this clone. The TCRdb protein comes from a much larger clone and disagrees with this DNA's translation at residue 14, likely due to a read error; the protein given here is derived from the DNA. This CDR3 is CACDTVGGYADTDNLIF. The CDR3 bases are TGTGCCTGTGACACTGTCGGGGGATACGCGGACACCGATAATCTCATCTTT. The chain employs TRDV2 and TRDJ1, with 10 positions matching TRDD3. This CDR3 spans 17 amino acids. Germline V lookup: CDR1 GEAIGNYY, CDR2 EKD.

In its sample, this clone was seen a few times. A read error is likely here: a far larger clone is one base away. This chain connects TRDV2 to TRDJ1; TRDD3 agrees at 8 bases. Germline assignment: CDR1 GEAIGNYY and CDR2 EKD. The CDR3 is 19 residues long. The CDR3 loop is CACGTVSLGDRLPTDKLIF. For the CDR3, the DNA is TGTGCCTGTGGCACCGTTTCCTTGGGGGATCGATTACCCACCGATAAACTCATCTTT.

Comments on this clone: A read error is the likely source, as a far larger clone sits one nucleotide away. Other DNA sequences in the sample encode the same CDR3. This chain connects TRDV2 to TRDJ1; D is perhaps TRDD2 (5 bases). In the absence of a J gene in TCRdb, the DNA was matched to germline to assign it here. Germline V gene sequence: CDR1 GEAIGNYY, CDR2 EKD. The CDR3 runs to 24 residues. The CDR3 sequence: CACDTLLNFATATATGLYTDKLIF. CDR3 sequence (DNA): TGTGCATGTGACACCCTCCTAAATTTCGCTACCGCAACTGCTACGGGGTTGTACACCGATAAACTCATCTTT.

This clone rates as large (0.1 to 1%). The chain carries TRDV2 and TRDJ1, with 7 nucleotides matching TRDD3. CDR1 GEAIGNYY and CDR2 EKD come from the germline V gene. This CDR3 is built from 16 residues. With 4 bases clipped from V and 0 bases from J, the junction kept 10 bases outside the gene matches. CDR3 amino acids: CACETLGATYTDKLIF. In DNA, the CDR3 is TGTGCCTGTGAGACCCTGGGGGCCACGTACACCGATAAACTCATCTTT.

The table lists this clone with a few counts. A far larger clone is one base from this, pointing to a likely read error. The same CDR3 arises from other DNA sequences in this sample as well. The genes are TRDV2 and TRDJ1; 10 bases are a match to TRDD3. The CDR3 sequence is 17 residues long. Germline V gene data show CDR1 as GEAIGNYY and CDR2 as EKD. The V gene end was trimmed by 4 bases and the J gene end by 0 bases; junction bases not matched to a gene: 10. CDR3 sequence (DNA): TGTGCCTGTGATACTGTCGGGGGATACGCGGACACCGATAAACTCATCTTT. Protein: CACDTVGGYADTDKLIF.

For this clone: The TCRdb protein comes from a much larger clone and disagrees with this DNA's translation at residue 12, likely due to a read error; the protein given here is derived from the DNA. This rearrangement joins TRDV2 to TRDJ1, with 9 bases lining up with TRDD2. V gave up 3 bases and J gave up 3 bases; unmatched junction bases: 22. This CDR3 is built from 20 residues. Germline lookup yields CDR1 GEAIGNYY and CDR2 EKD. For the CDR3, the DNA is TGTGCCTGTGACCGCCTTCCTACGTCAATGGGGGGTACAGGGTCCGATAAACTCATCTTT. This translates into CACDRLPTSMGGTGSDKLIF.

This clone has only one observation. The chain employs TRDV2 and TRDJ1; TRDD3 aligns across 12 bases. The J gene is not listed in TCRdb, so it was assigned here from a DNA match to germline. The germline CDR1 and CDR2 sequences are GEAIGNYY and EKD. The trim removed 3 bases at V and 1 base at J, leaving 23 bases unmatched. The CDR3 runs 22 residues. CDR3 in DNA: TGTGCCTGTGACTCCATCCGTACTACAAGGTCATCTGGGGGATACGGCACCGATAAACTCATCTTT. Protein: CACDSIRTTRSSGGYGTDKLIF.

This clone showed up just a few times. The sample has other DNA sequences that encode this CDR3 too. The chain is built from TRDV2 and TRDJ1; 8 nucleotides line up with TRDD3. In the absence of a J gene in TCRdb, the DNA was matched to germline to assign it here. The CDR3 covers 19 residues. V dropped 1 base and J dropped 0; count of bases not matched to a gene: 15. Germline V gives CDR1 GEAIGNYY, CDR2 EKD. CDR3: CACDTRKLLGGSYTDKLIF. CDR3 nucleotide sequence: TGTGCCTGTGACACTCGAAAACTACTGGGGGGCTCGTACACCGATAAACTCATCTTT.

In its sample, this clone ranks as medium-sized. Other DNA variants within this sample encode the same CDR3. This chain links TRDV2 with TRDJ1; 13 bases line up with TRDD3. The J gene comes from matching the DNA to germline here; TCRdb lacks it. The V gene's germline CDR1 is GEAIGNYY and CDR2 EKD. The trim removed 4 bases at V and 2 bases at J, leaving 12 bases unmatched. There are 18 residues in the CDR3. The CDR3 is CACDSIQTGGYATDKLIF. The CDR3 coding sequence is TGTGCCTGTGATAGCATTCAAACTGGGGGATACGCTACCGATAAACTCATCTTT.

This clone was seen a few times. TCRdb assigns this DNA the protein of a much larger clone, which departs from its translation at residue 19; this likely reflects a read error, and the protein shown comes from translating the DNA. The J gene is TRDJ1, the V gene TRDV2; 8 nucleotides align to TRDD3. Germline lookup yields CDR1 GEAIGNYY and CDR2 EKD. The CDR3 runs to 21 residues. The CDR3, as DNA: TGTGCCTGTGACACCGTGCCTGGGGGAACTTCCCTCTACCCGGGAGTCGATAAACCCATCTTT. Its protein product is CACDTVPGGTSLYPGVDKPIF.

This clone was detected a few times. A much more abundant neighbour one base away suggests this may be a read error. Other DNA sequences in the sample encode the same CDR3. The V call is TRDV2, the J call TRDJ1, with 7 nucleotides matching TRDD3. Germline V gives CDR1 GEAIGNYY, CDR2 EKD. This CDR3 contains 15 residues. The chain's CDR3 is CACDTVGENTDKLIF. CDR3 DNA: TGTGCCTGTGACACCGTGGGGGAAAACACCGATAAACTCATCTTC.

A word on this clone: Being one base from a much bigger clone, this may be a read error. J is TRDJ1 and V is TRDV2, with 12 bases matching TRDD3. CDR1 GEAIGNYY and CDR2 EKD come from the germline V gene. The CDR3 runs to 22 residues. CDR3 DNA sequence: TGTGCCTGTGACTCCATCCTTCCTACAAGGTCATCTGGGGGATACGGCACCGATGAACTCATCTTT. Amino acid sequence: CACDSILPTRSSGGYGTDELIF.

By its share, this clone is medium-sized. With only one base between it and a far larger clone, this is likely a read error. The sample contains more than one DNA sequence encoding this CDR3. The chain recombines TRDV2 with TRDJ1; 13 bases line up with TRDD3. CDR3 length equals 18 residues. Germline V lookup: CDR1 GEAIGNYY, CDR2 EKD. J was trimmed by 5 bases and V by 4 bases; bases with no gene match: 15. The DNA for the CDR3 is TGTGCCTGTGATAGCCTTCAAACTGGGGGATACGCTCCTGATAAACTCATCTTT. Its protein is CACDSLQTGGYAPDKLIF.

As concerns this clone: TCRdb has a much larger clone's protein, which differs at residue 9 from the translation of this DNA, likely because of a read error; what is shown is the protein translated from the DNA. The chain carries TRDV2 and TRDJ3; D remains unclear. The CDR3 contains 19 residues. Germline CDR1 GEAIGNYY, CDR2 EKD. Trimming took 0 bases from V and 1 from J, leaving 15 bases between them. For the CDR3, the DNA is TGTGCCTGTGACACCGTTAGAGGTCCTGAGTCCTGGGACACCCGACAGATGTTTTTC. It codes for CACDTVRGPESWDTRQMFF.

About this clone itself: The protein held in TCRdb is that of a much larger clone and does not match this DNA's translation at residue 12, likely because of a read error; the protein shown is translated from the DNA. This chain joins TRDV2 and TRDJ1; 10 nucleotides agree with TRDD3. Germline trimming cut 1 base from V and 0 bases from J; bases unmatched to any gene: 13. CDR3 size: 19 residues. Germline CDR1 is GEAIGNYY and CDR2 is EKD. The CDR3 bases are TGTGCCTGTGACACGGTTACTGGGGGATCCCCCCCGTACACCGATAAACTCATCTTT. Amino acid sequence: CACDTVTGGSPPYTDKLIF.